This TCR beta chain appears in the sequencing data of a study of PD-L1 blockade in urothelial cancer. Study information: Researchers looked at the blood 3 weeks (second dose) and 6 weeks after treatment began.

TCRdb's table, derived via immunoSEQ multiplex PCR, lists solely in-frame clones and lacks some. The sample has 55,000 to 70,000 clones; roughly 82% are singletons. The germline gives CDR1 SEHNR, CDR2 FQNEAQ (reference sequence). V shed 5 bases, J shed 6 bases, and the junction held 5 bases outside the gene matches. The length of the CDR3 is 13 residues. The TCR originated in a man aged 70-80 years with urothelial cancer. This specimen consisted of PBMCs, obtained around atezolizumab (anti-PD-L1) treatment. The rearrangement links TRBV7-9 to TRBJ2-7, with TRBD2 identical over 9 bases. The CDR3 protein is CASSLSGSPEQYF. The CDR3 DNA sequence: TGTGCCAGCAGCCTTAGCGGGAGCCCCGAGCAGTACTTC.